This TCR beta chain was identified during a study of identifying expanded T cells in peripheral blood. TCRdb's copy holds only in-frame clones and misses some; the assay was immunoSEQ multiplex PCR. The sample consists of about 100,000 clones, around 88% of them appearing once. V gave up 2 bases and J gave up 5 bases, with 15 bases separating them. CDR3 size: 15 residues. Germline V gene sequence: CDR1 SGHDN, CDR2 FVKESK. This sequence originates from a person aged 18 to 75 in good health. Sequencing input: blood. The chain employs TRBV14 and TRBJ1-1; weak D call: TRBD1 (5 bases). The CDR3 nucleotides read TGTGCCAGCAGCCAATCGCTTTCGGGGCGAACTGAAGCTTTCTTT. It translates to CASSQSLSGRTEAFF. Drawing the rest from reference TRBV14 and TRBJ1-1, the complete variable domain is EAGVTQFPSHSVIEKGQTVTLRCDPISGHDNLYWYRRVMGKEIKFLLHFVKESKQDESGMPNNRFLAERTGGTYSTLKVQPAELEDSGVYFCASSQSLSGRTEAFFGQGTRLTVV.